This TCR beta chain was identified in a study of Ad26.COV2.S vaccination and SARS-CoV-2 variants. General observations from the study: Non-spike TCR breadth did not differ much between vaccine and placebo recipients. Higher spike-specific TCR breadth was found in vaccine recipients than in placebo recipients. Measurements of TCR breadth and depth may have given underestimates of the total T cell responses. Reportedly, after vaccination the spike-specific CD8+ and CD4+ T cell responses displayed substantial breadth.

Losses at the gene ends were 1 base for V and 9 bases for J; bases not matched to a gene: 9. The V gene's germline CDR1 is LGHDT and CDR2 YNNKEL (reference sequence). The CDR3 extends over 17 amino acids. Generated by immunoSEQ multiplex PCR, the TCRdb table keeps only in-frame clones and is missing some. Here the sample spans approximately 340,000 clones, around 90% being singletons. Concerning this clone: What it binds is unknown.

V and J are TRBV3-1 (or the pseudogene TRBV3-2) and TRBJ1-6, with 10 nucleotides matching TRBD1. Sequences were derived from peripheral blood, sampled after recovery from COVID-19. The sequence came from a human donor who had recovered from COVID-19. DNA of the CDR3: TGTGCCAGCAGCCAAGCGTCGACAGGGGGCGCGGGTTCACCCCTCCACTTT. Amino acid sequence: CASSQASTGGAGSPLHF.